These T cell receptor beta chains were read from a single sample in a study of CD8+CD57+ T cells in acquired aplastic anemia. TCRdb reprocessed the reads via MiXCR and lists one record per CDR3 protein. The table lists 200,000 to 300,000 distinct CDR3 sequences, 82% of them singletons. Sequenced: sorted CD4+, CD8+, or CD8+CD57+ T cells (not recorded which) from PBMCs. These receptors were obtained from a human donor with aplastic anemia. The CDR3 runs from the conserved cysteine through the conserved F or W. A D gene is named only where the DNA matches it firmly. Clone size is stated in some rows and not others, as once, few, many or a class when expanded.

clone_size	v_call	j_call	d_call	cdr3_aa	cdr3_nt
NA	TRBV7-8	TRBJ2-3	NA	CASSLAAANDALYF	TGTGCCAGCAGCTTAGCGGCAGCTAATGATGCACTGTATTTT
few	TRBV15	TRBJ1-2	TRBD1	CATSGDRENYGYTF	TGTGCCACCAGCGGAGACAGGGAAAACTATGGCTACACCTTC
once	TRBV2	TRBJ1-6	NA	CASRGTGTGNSPLHF	TGTGCCAGCAGGGGAACAGGGACTGGAAATTCACCCCTCCACTTT
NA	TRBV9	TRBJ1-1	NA	CASSQLNTEAFF	TGTGCCAGCAGCCAACTGAACACTGAAGCTTTCTTT
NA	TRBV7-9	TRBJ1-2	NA	CASSFSGGSVYGYTF	TGTGCCAGCAGCTTCAGCGGGGGGTCGGTGTATGGCTACACCTTC
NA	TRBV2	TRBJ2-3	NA	CASSLAGAADLQYF	TGTGCCAGCAGCTTAGCCGGAGCGGCTGACCTACAATATTTT
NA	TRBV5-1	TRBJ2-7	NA	CASSEGGIHVQYF	TGTGCCAGCAGTGAGGGGGGGATCCATGTGCAGTACTTC
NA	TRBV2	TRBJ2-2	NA	CASSELAYDEQFF	TGTGCCAGCAGTGAACTAGCGTACGATGAGCAGTTTTTT
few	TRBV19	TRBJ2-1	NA	CASSGGYYNEQFF	TGTGCCAGTAGTGGGGGATACTACAATGAGCAGTTCTTC
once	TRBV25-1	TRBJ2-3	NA	CASSEISADTQYF	TGTGCCAGCAGTGAAATCAGCGCAGATACGCAGTATTTT
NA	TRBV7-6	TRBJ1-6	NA	CAISEAGDSPLHF	TGTGCCATCAGTGAGGCAGGGGATTCACCCCTCCACTTT
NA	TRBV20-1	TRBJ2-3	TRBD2	CSARVAGLGDTQYF	TGCAGTGCTAGGGTAGCGGGCCTGGGGGATACGCAGTATTTT
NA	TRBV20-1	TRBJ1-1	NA	CSARITADTEAFF	TGCAGTGCTAGGATAACAGCAGACACTGAAGCTTTCTTT
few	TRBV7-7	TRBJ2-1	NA	CASSPTGANEQYFQFF	TGTGCCAGCAGCCCCACAGGAGCAAACGAGCAGTACTTCCAGTTCTTC
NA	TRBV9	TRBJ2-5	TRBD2	CASSSRGRWGDTQYF	TGTGCCAGCAGTTCTCGCGGGAGGTGGGGAGACACCCAGTACTTC
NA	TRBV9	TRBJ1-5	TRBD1	CASSQQGTGERVYQPQHF	TGTGCCAGCAGCCAACAGGGGACCGGGGAGAGGGTTTATCAGCCCCAGCATTTT
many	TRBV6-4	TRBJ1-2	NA	CASSDDGWGYTF	TGTGCCAGCAGTGACGACGGGTGGGGCTACACCTTC
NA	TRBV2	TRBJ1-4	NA	CASSDVSINEQLFF	TGTGCCAGCAGTGATGTCTCGATTAATGAGCAATTGTTCTTT
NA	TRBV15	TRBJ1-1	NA	CASSRAMTENTQAFF	TGTGCCAGCAGCAGAGCTATGACAGAAAACACTCAAGCTTTCTTT
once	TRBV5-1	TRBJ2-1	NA	CASSQGGSYEQFF	TGTGCCAGCAGCCAGGGGGGCTCCTACGAGCAGTTCTTC
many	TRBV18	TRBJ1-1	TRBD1	CASSPSGGLGTEAFF	TGTGCCAGCTCACCATCAGGGGGCTTAGGGACTGAAGCTTTCTTT
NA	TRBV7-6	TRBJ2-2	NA	CASLWGTNTGELFF	TGTGCCAGCCTGTGGGGTACGAACACCGGGGAGCTGTTTTTT
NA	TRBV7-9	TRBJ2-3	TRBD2	CASSLAGGELSFGF	TGTGCCAGCAGCTTAGCGGGAGGGGAGCTGTCTTTTGGTTTT
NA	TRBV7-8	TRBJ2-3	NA	CASSVGPDTQYSQYF	TGTGCCAGCAGCGTAGGACCGGATACGCAGTATTCTCAGTATTTT
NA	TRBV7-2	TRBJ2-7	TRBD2	CASSLAGSQLRNNF	TGCGCCAGCAGCTTAGCGGGATCACAGTTACGCAATAATTTC
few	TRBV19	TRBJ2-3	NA	CASMSRGQSWTQYF	TGTGCCAGTATGAGTAGGGGCCAATCGTGGACGCAGTATTTT
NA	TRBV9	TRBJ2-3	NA	CASGEGGENQQFF	TGTGCCAGCGGCGAAGGGGGAGAAAATCAGCAGTTTTTT
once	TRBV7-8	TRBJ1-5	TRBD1	CASSLARAGGQPQHF	TGCGCCAGCAGCCTAGCTCGGGCAGGGGGTCAGCCCCAGCATTTT
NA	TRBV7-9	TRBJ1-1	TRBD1	CASSLEPTGMFVAFF	TGTGCCAGCAGCTTAGAACCGACAGGGATGTTTGTAGCTTTCTTT
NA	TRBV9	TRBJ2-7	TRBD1	CASSSDLTGNTEDF	TGTGCCAGCAGCTCAGATCTGACAGGGAACACTGAAGACTTC
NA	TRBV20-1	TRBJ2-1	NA	CSARGVYKQYNEQFF	TGCAGTGCTAGAGGGGTCTACAAGCAGTACAATGAGCAGTTCTTC
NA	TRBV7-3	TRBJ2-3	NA	CASGEQLWLTQCF	TGTGCCAGCGGGGAACAGCTATGGCTAACGCAGTGTTTT
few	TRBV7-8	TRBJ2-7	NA	CASSGRGGAYTQYF	TGTGCCAGCAGCGGCCGGGGCGGTGCCTATACGCAGTACTTT
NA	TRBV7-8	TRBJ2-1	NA	CASSLAGRRGKQYFF	TGTGCCAGCAGCTTAGCGGGACGGCGCGGGAAGCAGTATTTCTTC
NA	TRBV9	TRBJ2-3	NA	CASSPAAGRGEEHF	TGTGCCAGCAGCCCCGCGGCGGGCCGTGGCGAGGAGCATTTT
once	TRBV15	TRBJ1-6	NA	CATSGRGLAYEQYFGPGPLHF	NA
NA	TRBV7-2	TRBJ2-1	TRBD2	CASSFQRSGGFFEQFF	TGTGCCAGCAGCTTTCAAAGAAGCGGGGGTTTCTTTGAGCAGTTCTTC
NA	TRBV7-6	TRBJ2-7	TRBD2	CGTSFQRSGGSDEQYF	TGTGGCACCAGCTTTCAAAGAAGCGGGGGGAGCGATGAGCAGTACTTC
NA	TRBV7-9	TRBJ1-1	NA	CASSLQSGEGGEQFF	TGTGCCAGCAGCTTACAGAGCGGGGAGGGCGGGGAGCAGTTCTTT
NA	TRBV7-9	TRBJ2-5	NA	CASSRGGDPETQYF	TGTGCCAGCAGCAGAGGGGGAGACCCAGAGACCCAGTACTTC
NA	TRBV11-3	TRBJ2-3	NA	CASSGAAGDTQYF	TGTGCCAGCAGCGGCGCGGCGGGGGATACGCAGTATTTT
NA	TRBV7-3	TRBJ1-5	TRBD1	CANSIPVQGARQPQHF	TGTGCCAATAGTATACCAGTACAGGGGGCGCGTCAGCCGCAGCATTTT
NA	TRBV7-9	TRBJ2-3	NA	CASRDGGTDREYF	TGTGCCAGCAGGGACGGGGGTACAGATAGGGAGTATTTC
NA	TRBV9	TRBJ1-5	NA	CASSETSSNEQFYF	TGTGCCAGCAGTGAGACTAGCTCGAATGAGCAGTTCTATTTT
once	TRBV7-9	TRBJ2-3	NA	CASSPAAGYNAQFF	TGTGCCAGCAGCCCCGCGGCAGGGTACAATGCGCAGTTTTTT
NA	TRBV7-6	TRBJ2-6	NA	CASSLAHGSGETQLTF	TGTGCCAGCAGCTTAGCCCACGGGTCCGGAGAGACCCAGCTGACTTTC
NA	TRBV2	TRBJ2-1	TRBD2	CASSFKSSGGSNEQFF	TGTGCCAGCAGCTTTAAAAGCAGCGGGGGGAGCAATGAGCAGTTCTTC
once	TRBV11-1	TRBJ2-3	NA	CASRHTGGNTQYF	TGTGCCAGCAGACACACAGGCGGAAATACGCAGTATTTT
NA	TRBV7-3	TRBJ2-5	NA	CASSSNGGEIETQYF	TGTGCCAGCAGCTCGAATGGAGGGGAGATAGAGACCCAGTACTTC
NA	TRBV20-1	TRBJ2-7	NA	CSALPPTAQTYEQYF	TGCAGTGCCCTCCCCCCGACCGCGCAGACCTACGAGCAGTACTTC
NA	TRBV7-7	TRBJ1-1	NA	CSPRIRAGTEAFF	TGTTCTCCTAGGATCCGGGCCGGGACTGAAGCTTTCTTT
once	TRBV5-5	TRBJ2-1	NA	CASSARLYNEQFF	TGTGCCAGCAGCGCAAGATTGTACAATGAGCAGTTCTTC
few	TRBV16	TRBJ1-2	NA	CASSQSKLNYGYTF	TGTGCCAGCAGCCAATCGAAGTTAAACTATGGCTACACCTTC
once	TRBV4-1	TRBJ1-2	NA	CASSQGTENYGYTF	TGCGCCAGCAGCCAAGGGACAGAAAACTATGGCTACACCTTC
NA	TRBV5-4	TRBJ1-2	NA	CASSFRHGYGYTF	TGTGCCAGCAGCTTTAGACACGGCTATGGCTACACCTTC
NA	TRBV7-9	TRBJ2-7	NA	CATSRADSDGSEQYF	TGTGCCACCAGCAGAGCGGATAGCGACGGCTCCGAGCAGTACTTC
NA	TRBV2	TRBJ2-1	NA	CASSDGSDNEQFF	TGTGCCAGCAGTGATGGGTCGGACAATGAGCAGTTCTTC
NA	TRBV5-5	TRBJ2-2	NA	CASSLELAGELFF	TGTGCCAGCAGCTTGGAACTAGCCGGGGAGCTGTTTTTT
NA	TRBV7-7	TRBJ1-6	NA	CSPRIRALSPLHF	TGTTCTCCTAGGATCCGGGCACTTTCACCCCTCCACTTT